This T cell receptor beta chain came from a study of T cell changes during pregnancy in multiple sclerosis. This CDR3 is built from 16 residues. The germline V gene has CDR1 MDHEN and CDR2 SYDVKM. After removal of 6 bases from V and 9 bases from J, the junction contained 12 bases not matched to a gene. TCRdb's table, derived via immunoSEQ multiplex PCR, lists solely in-frame clones and lacks some. The sample includes almost 65,000 clones, about 90% seen only once; the top ten take around 2.3%. The material was peripheral blood, obtained in the first trimester of pregnancy. The source is a female donor with multiple sclerosis, enrolled in a pregnancy study. The chain uses TRBV28 and TRBJ2-1, with 12 bases that match TRBD2. The CDR3 DNA is TGTGCCAGCAGCCAGTTGACTAGCGGGAGAAAAGGTGAGCAGTTCTTC. Its protein is CASSQLTSGRKGEQFF.